The 23 T cell receptor beta chains listed next were all sequenced from one sample in a study of blood T cell repertoires in COVID-19. Data came from immunoSEQ multiplex PCR; TCRdb stores just in-frame clones and leaves some out. The table records about 300,000 clones, 75% to 90% of them present only once. Source material: PBMCs or T cells enriched from blood (not recorded which). These receptors were taken from a man between 60 and 70 years old who had recovered from COVID-19.

This chain uses TRBV7-9 with TRBJ2-3, with 7 bases identical to TRBD1. This CDR3 contains 17 residues. V gave up 5 bases and J gave up 3 bases; unmatched junction bases: 14. The germline CDR1 and CDR2 sequences are SEHNR and FQNEAQ (reference sequence). The CDR3 protein is CASSRDLGQGVTDTQYF. CDR3 in DNA: TGTGCCAGCAGCCGCGATTTGGGGCAGGGGGTGACAGATACGCAGTATTTT. The full variable domain, completed using reference TRBV7-9 and TRBJ2-3, is DTGVSQNPRHKITKRGQNVTFRCDPISEHNRLYWYRQTLGQGPEFLTYFQNEAQLEKSRLLSDRFSAERPKGSFSTLEIQRTEQGDSAMYLCASSRDLGQGVTDTQYFGPGTRLTVL.

The chain couples TRBV5-5 to TRBJ1-2; D gene ambiguous. The CDR3 sequence is 17 residues long. Trimming stripped 2 bases from V and 7 bases from J, with 24 bases between. CDR1 and CDR2 from the germline V gene are SGHKS and YYEKEE (reference sequence). The DNA for the CDR3 is TGTGCCAGCAGCTTTGGTTTCCGGGAACCCAAGGAGGGTGGCTACACCTTC. Protein product: CASSFGFREPKEGGYTF.

This sequence joins TRBV7-9 and TRBJ2-1; perhaps TRBD1 as D (5 bases). V lost 2 bases and J lost 4, with 12 bases in between. CDR1 SEHNR and CDR2 FQNEAQ come from the germline V gene (reference sequence). The CDR3 has 15 amino acids. Here the CDR3 DNA reads TGTGCCAGCAGCTTAAGGGCTGGGGCGTACAATGAGCAGTTCTTC. Encoded protein: CASSLRAGAYNEQFF.

The chain has TRBV2 and TRBJ2-7, with TRBD2 identical over 14 bases. This CDR3 comprises 15 residues. After removal of 4 bases from V and 7 bases from J, the junction contained 6 bases not matched to a gene. CDR1 and CDR2 (germline): SNHLY, FYNNEI. The CDR3 region is CASSGAGLAGEEQYF. The CDR3 DNA sequence: TGTGCCAGCAGTGGGGCGGGACTAGCGGGAGAGGAGCAGTACTTC.

This chain connects TRBV19 to TRBJ1-4; a weak D match, TRBD1 (5 bases). Looked up from germline, CDR1 is LNHDA and CDR2 is SQIVND (reference sequence). Trimming cost V 10 bases and J 0 bases, with 15 bases left between them. CDR3 length: 15 residues. The DNA for the CDR3 is TGTGCCACAGGGCCCAGACCGGCAACTAATGAAAAACTGTTTTTT. Translation: CATGPRPATNEKLFF.

The chain links TRBV30 to TRBJ2-3; TRBD2 matches 8 bases. The CDR3 has 15 amino acids. The V and J ends lost 0 bases and 4 bases, in that order; junction bases with no gene match: 6. In germline, CDR1 is GTSNPN, CDR2 SVGIG (reference sequence). CDR3 bases: TGTGCCTGGAGTGTACAGGGCGGGAGGTCAGATACGCAGTATTTT. Protein: CAWSVQGGRSDTQYF.

This chain links TRBV24-1 with TRBJ2-2; 11 bases map to TRBD1. CDR1 and CDR2 (germline): KGHDR, SFDVKD. V lost 3 bases and J lost 5; bases outside the gene matches: 7. This CDR3 is 17 amino acids long. The CDR3 sequence is CATSDPGQGAQTGELFF. CDR3 DNA: TGTGCCACCAGTGATCCAGGACAGGGGGCGCAGACCGGGGAGCTGTTTTTT.

V usage is TRBV7-3 and J usage is TRBJ1-1; no definite D call. The CDR3 sequence is 13 residues long. V lost 4 bases and J lost 0, with 6 bases in between. From germline, CDR1 is SGHTA and CDR2 FQGTGA. CDR3 nucleotides: TGTGCCAGCAGCTCCCAAATGAACACTGAAGCTTTCTTT. The encoded protein is CASSSQMNTEAFF.

The gene calls are TRBV12-3 or TRBV12-4 and TRBJ2-3; D is unclear. V was trimmed by 2 bases and J by 3 bases, leaving 6 bases between them. This CDR3 contains 13 residues. In DNA, the CDR3 is TGTGCCAGCAGTTTATCTGCGACAGATACGCAGTATTTT. As protein: CASSLSATDTQYF.

The chain uses TRBV2 and TRBJ2-7, with TRBD1 identical over 7 bases. J lost 0 bases, V lost 6 bases, and 11 bases had no gene match. The CDR3 length is 16 residues. From germline, CDR1 is SNHLY and CDR2 FYNNEI. The CDR3 bases are TGTGCCAGCAGGGGACAGATACTAACACCCTCCTACGAGCAGTACTTC. Protein: CASRGQILTPSYEQYF.

This clone is a singleton in its sample. The genes are TRBV5-1 and TRBJ2-1; 10 bases agree with TRBD2. The CDR3 spans 16 residues. Germline CDR1 SGHRS, CDR2 YFSETQ. V was clipped by 6 bases and J by 5 bases; unmatched bases: 11. The CDR3, as DNA: TGCGCCAGCACGCCGTTAAGCGGGAGGGTTAACAATGAGCAGTTCTTC. Amino acid sequence: CASTPLSGRVNNEQFF.

This sequence joins TRBV5-1 and TRBJ2-1; tentatively, D is TRBD2 (5 bases). Germline CDR1 is SGHRS and CDR2 is YFSETQ. Trimming shortened V by 4 bases and J by 6 bases, and 14 bases separated the two germline ends. The CDR3 consists of 14 residues. The CDR3 DNA follows: TGCGCCAGCAGCCTCCGGACTGGCCCCAATGAGCAGTTCTTC. Protein product: CASSLRTGPNEQFF.

The rearrangement uses TRBV7-6 and TRBJ2-1; 10 positions match TRBD1. Germline CDR1 and CDR2: SGHVS and FNYEAQ. The CDR3 extends over 15 amino acids. Trimming at V came to 3 bases and at J to 5 bases, leaving 4 bases not matched to a gene. In DNA form, the CDR3 reads TGTGCCAGCAGCTTCGGGACAGGGGTTAACAATGAGCAGTTCTTC. Its translation: CASSFGTGVNNEQFF.

CDR3 DNA: TGCGCCAGCAGCTTGGGTATAGCGGGAGATGTCGGGGAGCTGTTTTTT. Translated, it gives CASSLGIAGDVGELFF. The J gene is TRBJ2-2, the V gene TRBV5-1; 9 nucleotides line up with TRBD2. The CDR3 has 16 amino acids. Germline V lookup: CDR1 SGHRS, CDR2 YFSETQ. V gave up 0 bases and J gave up 7 bases; unmatched junction bases: 7.

Concerning this clone itself: The same CDR3 can be traced to other DNA sequences in this sample. The CDR3 spells CASSFLQGSNQPQHF. The DNA of the CDR3 is TGTGCCAGCAGTTTTCTACAGGGCAGCAATCAGCCCCAGCATTTT. This chain joins TRBV28 and TRBJ1-5; weak D call: TRBD1 (6 bases). The CDR3 runs 15 residues. Germline CDR1 is MDHEN and CDR2 is SYDVKM. The V and J ends lost 3 bases and 1 base respectively, with 10 bases between them. Based on the CDR3 plus reference TRBV28 and TRBJ1-5, the full variable domain is DVKVTQSSRYLVKRTGEKVFLECVQDMDHENMFWYRQDPGLGLRLIYFSYDVKMKEKGDIPEGYSVSREKKERFSLILESASTNQTSMYLCASSFLQGSNQPQHFGDGTRLSIL.

The CDR3 region has the DNA TGTGCAAGTCGCCTAGGGACTAGCGGGAAGACCGGGGACAATGAGCAGTTCTTC. It specifies CASRLGTSGKTGDNEQFF. The rearrangement joins TRBV12-2 to TRBJ2-1; the table assigns TRBD2, which was not confirmed against the DNA. TRBV12-2 is a pseudogene. The CDR3 totals 18 residues.

The CDR3 protein is CASTSYPGQSYNSPLHF. The CDR3 DNA sequence: TGTGCCAGCACCTCTTATCCGGGACAGAGCTATAATTCACCCCTCCACTTT. The chain links TRBV28 to TRBJ1-6; TRBD1 matches at 7 bases. The CDR3 spans 17 residues. Germline V gives CDR1 MDHEN, CDR2 SYDVKM. Trimming cost V 7 bases and J 3 bases; bases outside gene matches: 12.

The chain combines TRBV5-1 with TRBJ2-2; 8 nucleotides agree with TRBD1. This CDR3 is 15 amino acids long. The V gene end was trimmed by 6 bases and the J gene end by 2 bases; junction bases not matched to a gene: 6. The germline V gene encodes CDR1 SGHRS and CDR2 YFSETQ. For the CDR3, the DNA is TGCGCCAGCACCTGGACAGGGTCTAACACCGGGGAGCTGTTTTTT. It is translated as CASTWTGSNTGELFF.

The chain employs TRBV7-3 and TRBJ2-2; TRBD2 matches at 15 bases. CDR1 is SGHTA and CDR2 is FQGTGA in the germline V gene. CDR3 size: 20 residues. With V trimmed by 2 bases and J by 4 bases, 11 bases remained unmatched. CDR3 DNA sequence: TGTGCCAGCAGCTTACTGGGACTAGCGGGAGGATGGGGTGCCACCGGGGAGCTGTTTTTT. This translates into CASSLLGLAGGWGATGELFF.

V usage is TRBV7-9 and J usage is TRBJ1-5; D remains unclear. The CDR3 runs to 15 residues. Per the germline V gene, CDR1 is SEHNR and CDR2 is FQNEAQ (reference sequence). V was shortened by 3 bases and J by 3 bases, with 12 bases between the two germline ends. Here the CDR3 DNA reads TGTGCCAGCAGCTTTTCCACAGCAAACAATCAGCCCCAGCATTTT. This encodes CASSFSTANNQPQHF.

J is TRBJ2-7 and V is TRBV4-2; 10 bases line up with TRBD2. J lost 5 bases, V lost 4 bases, and 8 bases had no gene match. CDR1 and CDR2 (germline): LGHNA, YNFKEQ. The CDR3 sequence is 15 residues long. CDR3 bases: TGTGCCAGCAGCCCCCGTTCGGGGACTAGCGACGAGCAGTACTTC. It yields the protein CASSPRSGTSDEQYF.

This rearrangement joins TRBV12-3 or TRBV12-4 to TRBJ1-6; D is unclear. Trimming took 2 bases from V and 8 from J, leaving 7 bases between them. This CDR3 has 13 residues. The CDR3 DNA reads as TGTGCCAGCAGTTTATTTTTCGATTCACCCCTCCACTTT. As protein: CASSLFFDSPLHF.

This clone has a handful of counts. The chain is built from TRBV7-3 and TRBJ2-5, with D tentatively TRBD1 (6 bases). V was cut by 5 bases and J by 2 bases, with 9 bases left in between. Germline CDR1 SGHTA, CDR2 FQGTGA. This CDR3 spans 13 amino acids. The chain's CDR3 is CASSRDKQETQYF. The CDR3, as DNA: TGTGCCAGCAGCCGGGACAAGCAAGAGACCCAGTACTTC. Using reference TRBV7-3 and TRBJ2-5 for the parts outside the CDR3, the full variable domain is GAGVSQTPSNKVTEKGKYVELRCDPISGHTALYWYRQSLGQGPEFLIYFQGTGAADDSGLPNDRFFAVRPEGSVSTLKIQRTERGDSAVYLCASSRDKQETQYFGPGTRLLVL.